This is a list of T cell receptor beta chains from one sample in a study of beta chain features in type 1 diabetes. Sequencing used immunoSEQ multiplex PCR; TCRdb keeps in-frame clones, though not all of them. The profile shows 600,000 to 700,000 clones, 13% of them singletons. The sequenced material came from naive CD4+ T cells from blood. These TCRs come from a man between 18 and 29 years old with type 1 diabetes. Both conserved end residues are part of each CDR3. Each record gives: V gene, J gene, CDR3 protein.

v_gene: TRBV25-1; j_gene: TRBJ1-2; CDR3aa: CASSEQANYGYTF
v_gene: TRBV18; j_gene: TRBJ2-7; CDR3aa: CASSQSRDLAEQYF
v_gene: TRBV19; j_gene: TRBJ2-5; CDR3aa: CASRSQGAGETQYF
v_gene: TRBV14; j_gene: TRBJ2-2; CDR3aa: CASSQVTNTGELFF
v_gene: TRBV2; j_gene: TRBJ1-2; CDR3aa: CATGRGVYGYTF
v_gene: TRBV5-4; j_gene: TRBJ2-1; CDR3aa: CASSLLGLAQYNEQFF
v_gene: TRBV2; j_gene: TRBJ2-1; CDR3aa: CASFLAGGPNEQFF
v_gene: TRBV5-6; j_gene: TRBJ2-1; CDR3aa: CASTPIAGGAVEQFF
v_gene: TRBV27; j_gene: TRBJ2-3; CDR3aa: CASSFVGTDTQYF
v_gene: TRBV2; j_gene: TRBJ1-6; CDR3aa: CASSEARRSGSPLHF
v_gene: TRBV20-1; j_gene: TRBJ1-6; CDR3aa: CSAGSLSPLHF
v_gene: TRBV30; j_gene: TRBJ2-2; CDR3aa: CAWSVWGVRAGELFF
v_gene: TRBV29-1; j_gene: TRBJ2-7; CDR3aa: CSVEDLLAGTYEQYF
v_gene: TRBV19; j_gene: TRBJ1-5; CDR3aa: CASRTGNSNQPQHF
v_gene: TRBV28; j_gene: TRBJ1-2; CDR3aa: CASSPRTGYTF